The entry below gives a single T cell receptor (beta chain) sequence along with its context. The sort gate was single viable CD3+CD4+CD8-CD45RO+ cells for memory CD4+ T cells. The sample is drawn from a study of memory CD4+ T cells and cytomegalovirus serostatus. Measured with immunoSEQ multiplex PCR; TCRdb has only the in-frame clones, and not every one. Here the sample spans 52,000 or so clones, roughly 79% being singletons. Trimming removed 5 bases from V and 3 bases from J; junction bases left unmatched: 12. CDR3 length equals 16 residues. CDR1 SEHNR and CDR2 FQNEAQ come from the germline V gene (reference sequence).

Sequenced sample: memory CD4+ T cells from blood. The clonotype comes from an adult in good health and CMV-seronegative. The chain has TRBV7-9 and TRBJ1-1; TRBD1 matches at 7 bases. The CDR3 bases are TGTGCCAGCAGCCCGGCGGTAGGGGGCGCGGACACTGAAGCTTTCTTT. As protein: CASSPAVGGADTEAFF.